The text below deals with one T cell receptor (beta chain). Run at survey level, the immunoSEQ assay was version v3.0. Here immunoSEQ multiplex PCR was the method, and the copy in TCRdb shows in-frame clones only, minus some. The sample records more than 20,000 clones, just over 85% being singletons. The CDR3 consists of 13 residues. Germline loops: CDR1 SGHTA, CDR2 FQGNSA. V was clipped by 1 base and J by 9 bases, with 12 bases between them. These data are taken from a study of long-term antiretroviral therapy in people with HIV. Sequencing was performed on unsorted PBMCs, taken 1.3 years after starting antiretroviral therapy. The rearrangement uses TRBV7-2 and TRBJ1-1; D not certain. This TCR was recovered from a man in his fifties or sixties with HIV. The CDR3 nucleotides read TGTGCCAGCAGCTTAGACCCCGATACTAAAGCTTTCTTT. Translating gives CASSLDPDTKAFF. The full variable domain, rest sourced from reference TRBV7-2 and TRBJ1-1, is GAGVSQSPSNKVTEKGKDVELRCDPISGHTALYWYRQSLGQGLEFLIYFQGNSAPDKSGLPSDRFSAERTGGSVSTLTIQRTQQEDSAVYLCASSLDPDTKAFFGQGTRLTVV.